This TCR beta chain originates from a study of T cell changes during pregnancy in multiple sclerosis. Germline V lookup: CDR1 SGHDN, CDR2 FVKESK. V shed 5 bases and J 9 bases; nucleotides not matched to a gene: 2. This CDR3 has 12 residues. TCRdb's table, derived via immunoSEQ multiplex PCR, lists solely in-frame clones and lacks some. The data show about 92,000 clones, about 94% seen once. This clone occurred once. Specimen: peripheral blood, collected in the third trimester of pregnancy. This clonotype was sampled from a female donor with multiple sclerosis, enrolled in a pregnancy study. The V and J genes are TRBV14 and TRBJ2-1; 9 bases map to TRBD2. The CDR3 sequence is CASSLAGVEQFF. CDR3 DNA sequence: TGTGCCAGCAGCTTAGCGGGAGTTGAGCAGTTCTTC.